The present T cell receptor beta chain was sequenced within a study of blood T cell repertoires in COVID-19. Across the whole study: The United States, Italy and Spain were the sources of the acute and convalescent COVID-19 samples.

Germline V CDR1 and CDR2: SGHRS, YFSETQ. The CDR3 sequence is 17 residues long. V dropped 4 bases and J dropped 2; count of bases not matched to a gene: 10. Methods used by the authors: From reference gene primer amplification, estimates of nucleated cell counts were derived. Sequencing used immunoSEQ multiplex PCR; TCRdb keeps in-frame clones, though not all of them. Clonal size and the V and J genes are those of that table, whereas D and trimming came from the DNA. The data show a few hundred thousand clones, with roughly 90% seen just once and around 0.94% held by the top ten. V and J are TRBV5-1 and TRBJ1-1, with 11 bases fitting TRBD1. This receptor was taken from a woman aged 40 to 55 who had been exposed to COVID-19. Input material: PBMCs or T cells enriched from blood (not recorded which). Here the CDR3 reads CASSPGQGAPPNTEAFF. The CDR3 DNA reads as TGCGCCAGCAGCCCAGGACAGGGGGCGCCCCCTAACACTGAAGCTTTCTTT.